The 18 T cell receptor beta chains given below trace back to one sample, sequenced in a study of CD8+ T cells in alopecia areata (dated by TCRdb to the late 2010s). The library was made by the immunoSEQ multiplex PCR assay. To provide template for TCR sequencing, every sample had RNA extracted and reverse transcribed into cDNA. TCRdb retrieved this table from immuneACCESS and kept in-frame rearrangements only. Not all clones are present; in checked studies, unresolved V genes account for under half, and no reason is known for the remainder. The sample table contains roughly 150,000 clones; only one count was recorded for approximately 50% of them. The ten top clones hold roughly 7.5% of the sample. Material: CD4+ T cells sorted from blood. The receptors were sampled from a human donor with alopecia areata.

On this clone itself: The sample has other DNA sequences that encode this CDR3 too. DNA of the CDR3: TGTGCCAGCAGTTTATCGTACCAAGAGACCCAGTACTTC. Translation gives CASSLSYQETQYF. The chain has TRBV27 and TRBJ2-5; D is undetermined. The germline V gene encodes CDR1 MNHEY and CDR2 SMNVEV (reference sequence). CDR3 size: 13 residues. Trimming removed 0 bases at V and 0 bases at J, with 2 bases between.

CDR3 sequence: CASSITGFATDTQYF. The DNA for the CDR3 is TGTGCCAGCAGCATTACAGGGTTCGCGACAGATACGCAGTATTTT. The V call is TRBV2, the J call TRBJ2-3; TRBD1 might be the D (6 bases). Germline CDR1 reads SNHLY; CDR2 reads FYNNEI. V lost 6 bases to trimming and J lost 3 bases, with 16 bases between them. The CDR3 is 15 amino acids.

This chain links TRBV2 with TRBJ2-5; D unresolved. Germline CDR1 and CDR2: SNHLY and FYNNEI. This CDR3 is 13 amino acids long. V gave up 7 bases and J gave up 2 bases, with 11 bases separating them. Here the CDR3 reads CASTSNPQETQYF. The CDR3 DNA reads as TGTGCCAGCACCTCAAACCCACAAGAGACCCAGTACTTC.

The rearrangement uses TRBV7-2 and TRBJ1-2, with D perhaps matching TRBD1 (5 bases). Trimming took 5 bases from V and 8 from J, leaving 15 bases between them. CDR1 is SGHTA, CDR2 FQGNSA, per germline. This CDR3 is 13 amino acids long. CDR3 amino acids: CASSPSGGGGYTF. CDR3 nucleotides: TGTGCCAGCAGCCCCAGTGGGGGAGGCGGCTACACCTTC.

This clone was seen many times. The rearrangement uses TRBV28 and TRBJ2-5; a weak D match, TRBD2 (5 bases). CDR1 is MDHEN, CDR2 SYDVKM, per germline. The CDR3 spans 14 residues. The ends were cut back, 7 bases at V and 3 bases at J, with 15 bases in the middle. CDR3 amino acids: CASTPGLIEETQYF. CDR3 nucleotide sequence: TGTGCCAGCACCCCGGGGTTGATCGAAGAGACCCAGTACTTC.

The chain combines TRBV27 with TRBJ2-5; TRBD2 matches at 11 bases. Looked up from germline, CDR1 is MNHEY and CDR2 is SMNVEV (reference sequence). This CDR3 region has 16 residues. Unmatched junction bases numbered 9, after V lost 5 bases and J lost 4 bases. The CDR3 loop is CASSVGLGLAGETQYF. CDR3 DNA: TGTGCCAGCAGTGTGGGGCTCGGACTAGCGGGAGAGACCCAGTACTTC.

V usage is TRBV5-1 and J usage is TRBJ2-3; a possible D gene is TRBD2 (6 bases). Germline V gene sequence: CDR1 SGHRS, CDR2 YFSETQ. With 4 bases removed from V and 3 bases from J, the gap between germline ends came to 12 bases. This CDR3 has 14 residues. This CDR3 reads CASSERAGTDTQYF. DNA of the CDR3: TGCGCCAGCAGCGAAAGGGCGGGGACAGATACGCAGTATTTT.

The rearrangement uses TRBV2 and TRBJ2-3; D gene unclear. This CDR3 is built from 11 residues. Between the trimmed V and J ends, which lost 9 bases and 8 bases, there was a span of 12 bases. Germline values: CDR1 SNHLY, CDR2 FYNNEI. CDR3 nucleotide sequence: TGTGCCAGTACGAGGATGTCTACGCAGTATTTT. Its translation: CASTRMSTQYF.

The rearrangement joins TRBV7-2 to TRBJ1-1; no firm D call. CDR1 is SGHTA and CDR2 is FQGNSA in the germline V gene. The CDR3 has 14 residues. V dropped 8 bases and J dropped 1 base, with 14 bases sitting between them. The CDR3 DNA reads TGTGCCAGCGGAGAAATCCAGAAGAACACTGAAGCTTTCTTT. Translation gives CASGEIQKNTEAFF. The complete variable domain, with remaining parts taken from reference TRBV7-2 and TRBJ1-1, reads GAGVSQSPSNKVTEKGKDVELRCDPISGHTALYWYRQSLGQGLEFLIYFQGNSAPDKSGLPSDRFSAERTGGSVSTLTIQRTQQEDSAVYLCASGEIQKNTEAFFGQGTRLTVV.

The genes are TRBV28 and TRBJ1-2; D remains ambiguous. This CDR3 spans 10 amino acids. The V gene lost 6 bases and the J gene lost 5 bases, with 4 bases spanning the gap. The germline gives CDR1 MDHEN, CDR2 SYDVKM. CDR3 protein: CASRSYGYTF. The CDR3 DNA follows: TGTGCCAGCAGATCGTATGGCTACACCTTC.

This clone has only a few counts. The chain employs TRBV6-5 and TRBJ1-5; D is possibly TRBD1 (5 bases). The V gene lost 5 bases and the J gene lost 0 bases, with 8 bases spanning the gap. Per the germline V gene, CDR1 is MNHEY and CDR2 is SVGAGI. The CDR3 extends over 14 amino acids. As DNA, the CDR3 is TGTGCCAGCAGTGCGACAGATAGCAATCAGCCCCAGCATTTT. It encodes CASSATDSNQPQHF.

The CDR3 bases are TGTGCTAGTGGTTTGACAGAAGAGACCCAGTACTTC. Its protein is CASGLTEETQYF. The chain uses TRBV12-5 and TRBJ2-5; D is uncertain. The germline V gene has CDR1 LGHNT and CDR2 FRNRAP. The CDR3 extends over 12 amino acids. V lost 2 bases and J lost 3, with 4 bases in between.

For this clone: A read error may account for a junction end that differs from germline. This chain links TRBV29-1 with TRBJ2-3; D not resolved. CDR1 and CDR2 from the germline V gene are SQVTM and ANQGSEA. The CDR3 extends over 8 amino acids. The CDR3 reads CSVEEETF. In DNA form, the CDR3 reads TGCAGCGTTGAAGAGGAGACCTTT.

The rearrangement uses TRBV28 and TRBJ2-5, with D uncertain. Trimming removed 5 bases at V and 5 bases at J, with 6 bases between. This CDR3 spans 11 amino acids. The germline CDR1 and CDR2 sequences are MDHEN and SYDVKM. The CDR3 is CASSEQETQYF. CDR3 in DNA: TGTGCCAGCAGTGAGCAGGAGACCCAGTACTTC. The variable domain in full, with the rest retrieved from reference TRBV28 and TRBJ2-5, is DVKVTQSSRYLVKRTGEKVFLECVQDMDHENMFWYRQDPGLGLRLIYFSYDVKMKEKGDIPEGYSVSREKKERFSLILESASTNQTSMYLCASSEQETQYFGPGTRLLVL.

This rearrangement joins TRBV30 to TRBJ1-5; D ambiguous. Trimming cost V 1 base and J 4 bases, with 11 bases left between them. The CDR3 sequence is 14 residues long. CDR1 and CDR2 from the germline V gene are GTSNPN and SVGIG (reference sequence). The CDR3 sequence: CAWSALAENQPQHF. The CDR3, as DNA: TGTGCCTGGAGTGCCTTAGCGGAGAATCAGCCCCAGCATTTT.

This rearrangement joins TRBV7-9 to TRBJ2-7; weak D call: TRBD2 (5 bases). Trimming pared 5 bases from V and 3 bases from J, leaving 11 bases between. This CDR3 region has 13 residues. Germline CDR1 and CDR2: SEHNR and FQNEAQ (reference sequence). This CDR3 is CASSVGLLYEQYF. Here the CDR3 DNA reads TGTGCCAGCAGCGTAGGACTCCTCTACGAGCAGTACTTC.

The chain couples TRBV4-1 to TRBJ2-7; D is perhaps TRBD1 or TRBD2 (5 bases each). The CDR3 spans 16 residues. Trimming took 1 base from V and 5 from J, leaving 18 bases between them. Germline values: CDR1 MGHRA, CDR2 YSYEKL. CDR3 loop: CASSQGRLLGTDEQYF. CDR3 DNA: TGCGCCAGCAGCCAAGGGAGATTGTTGGGGACCGACGAGCAGTACTTC.

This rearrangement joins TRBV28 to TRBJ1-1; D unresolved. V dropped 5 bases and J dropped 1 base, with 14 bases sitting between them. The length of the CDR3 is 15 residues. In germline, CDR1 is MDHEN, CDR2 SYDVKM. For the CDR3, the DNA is TGTGCCAGCAGTACCGGTCCCCTACGGAACACTGAAGCTTTCTTT. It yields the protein CASSTGPLRNTEAFF.